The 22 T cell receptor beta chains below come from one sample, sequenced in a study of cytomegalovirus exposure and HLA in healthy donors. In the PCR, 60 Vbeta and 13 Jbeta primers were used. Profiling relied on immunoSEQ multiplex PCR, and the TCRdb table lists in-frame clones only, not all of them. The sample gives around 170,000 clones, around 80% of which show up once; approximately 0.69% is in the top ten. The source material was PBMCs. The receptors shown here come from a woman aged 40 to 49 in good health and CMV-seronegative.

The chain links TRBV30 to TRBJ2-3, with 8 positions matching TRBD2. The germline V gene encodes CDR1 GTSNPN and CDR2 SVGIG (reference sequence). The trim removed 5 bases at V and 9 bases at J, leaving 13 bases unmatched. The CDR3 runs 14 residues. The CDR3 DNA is TGTGCCTGGGGTTGGGGCGGGGGGCGGGGGACGCAGTATTTT. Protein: CAWGWGGGRGTQYF.

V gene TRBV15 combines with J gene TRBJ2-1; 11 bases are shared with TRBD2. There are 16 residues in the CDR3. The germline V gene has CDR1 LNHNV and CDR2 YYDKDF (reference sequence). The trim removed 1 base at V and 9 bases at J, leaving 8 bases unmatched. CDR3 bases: TGTGCCACCAGCAGAGCGGTCGGGACTAGCGGTGGTGAGCAGTTCTTC. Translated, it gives CATSRAVGTSGGEQFF. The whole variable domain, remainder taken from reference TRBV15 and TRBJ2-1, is DAMVIQNPRYQVTQFGKPVTLSCSQTLNHNVMYWYQQKSSQAPKLLFHYYDKDFNNEADTPDNFQSRRPNTSFCFLDIRSPGLGDTAMYLCATSRAVGTSGGEQFFGPGTRLTVL.

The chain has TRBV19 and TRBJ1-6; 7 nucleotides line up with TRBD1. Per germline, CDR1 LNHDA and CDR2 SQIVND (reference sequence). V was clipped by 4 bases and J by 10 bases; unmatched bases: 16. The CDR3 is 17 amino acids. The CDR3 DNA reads TGTGCCAGTAGTAGAGCGATAACCGGGACAGAGGAGTCACCCCTCCACTTT. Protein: CASSRAITGTEESPLHF.

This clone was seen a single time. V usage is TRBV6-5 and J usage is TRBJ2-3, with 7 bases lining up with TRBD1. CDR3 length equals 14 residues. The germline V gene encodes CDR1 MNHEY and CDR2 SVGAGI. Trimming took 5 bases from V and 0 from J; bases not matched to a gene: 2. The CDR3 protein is CASSPTGSTDTQYF. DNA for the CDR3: TGTGCCAGCAGTCCGACAGGGAGCACAGATACGCAGTATTTT.

This CDR3 reads CASSPDRDNQPQHF. DNA of the CDR3: TGTGCCAGCAGCCCTGACAGGGACAATCAGCCCCAGCATTTT. The chain employs TRBV5-8 and TRBJ1-5; 7 bases fit TRBD1. The CDR3 sequence is 14 residues long. Germline values: CDR1 SGHTS, CDR2 YDEGEE. J was trimmed by 3 bases and V by 4 bases; bases with no gene match: 4.

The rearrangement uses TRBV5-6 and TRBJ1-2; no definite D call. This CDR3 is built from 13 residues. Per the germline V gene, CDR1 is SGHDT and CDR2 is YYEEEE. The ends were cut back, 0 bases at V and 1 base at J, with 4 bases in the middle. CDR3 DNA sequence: TGTGCCAGCAGCTTGGACATTAACTATGGCTACACCTTC. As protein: CASSLDINYGYTF.

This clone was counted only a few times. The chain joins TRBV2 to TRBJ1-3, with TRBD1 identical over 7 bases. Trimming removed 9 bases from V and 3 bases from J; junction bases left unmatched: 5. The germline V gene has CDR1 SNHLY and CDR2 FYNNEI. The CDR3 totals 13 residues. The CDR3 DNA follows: TGTGCCAGAACCGGGACAGATGGAAACACCATATATTTT. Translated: CARTGTDGNTIYF.

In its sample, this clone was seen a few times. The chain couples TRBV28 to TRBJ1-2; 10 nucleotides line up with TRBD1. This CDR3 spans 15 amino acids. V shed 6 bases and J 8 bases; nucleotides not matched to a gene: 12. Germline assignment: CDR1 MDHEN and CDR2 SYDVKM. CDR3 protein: CASRSDRGRSEGYTF. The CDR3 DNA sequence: TGTGCCAGCAGATCTGACAGGGGGCGCAGCGAAGGCTACACCTTC.

The CDR3 protein is CASSIGGNQETQYF. The CDR3 DNA sequence: TGTGCCAGTAGTATAGGAGGGAACCAAGAGACCCAGTACTTC. The chain joins TRBV19 to TRBJ2-5; a weak D match, TRBD2 (5 bases). Germline V gene sequence: CDR1 LNHDA, CDR2 SQIVND (reference sequence). CDR3 length: 14 residues. The V end was cut by 1 base, the J end by 0 bases, with 6 bases between. Using reference TRBV19 and TRBJ2-5 for the parts outside the CDR3, the full variable domain is DGGITQSPKYLFRKEGQNVTLSCEQNLNHDAMYWYRQDPGQGLRLIYYSQIVNDFQKGDIAEGYSVSREKKESFPLTVTSAQKNPTAFYLCASSIGGNQETQYFGPGTRLLVL.

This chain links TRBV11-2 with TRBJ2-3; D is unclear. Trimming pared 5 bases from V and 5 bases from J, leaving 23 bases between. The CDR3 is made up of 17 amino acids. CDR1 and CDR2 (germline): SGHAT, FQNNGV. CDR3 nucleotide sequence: TGTGCCAGCAGCCCCGTGGTACTTGGTCTAGTCGGAGATACGCAGTATTTT. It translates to CASSPVVLGLVGDTQYF.

The CDR3 DNA reads TGTGCCAGCAGCTTCGGGACAGAGGAGCAGTACTTC. Its protein is CASSFGTEEQYF. This chain uses TRBV5-6 with TRBJ2-7, with 7 positions matching TRBD1. Germline values: CDR1 SGHDT, CDR2 YYEEEE. The CDR3 consists of 12 residues. V gave up 2 bases and J gave up 7 bases; unmatched junction bases: 3.

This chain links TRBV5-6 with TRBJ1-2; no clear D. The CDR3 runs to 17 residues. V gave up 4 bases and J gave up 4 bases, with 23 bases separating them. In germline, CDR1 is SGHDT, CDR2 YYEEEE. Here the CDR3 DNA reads TGTGCCAGCAGCCGACGGACCTTGGAGGTGGGCGGCTATGGCTACACCTTC. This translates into CASSRRTLEVGGYGYTF.

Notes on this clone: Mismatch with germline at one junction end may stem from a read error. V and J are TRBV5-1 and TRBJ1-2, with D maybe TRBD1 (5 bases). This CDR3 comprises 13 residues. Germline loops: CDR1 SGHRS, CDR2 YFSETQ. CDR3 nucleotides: TGCGCCAGCAGTTCCGACAGCCTATATGGCTGCACCTTC. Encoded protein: CASSSDSLYGCTF.

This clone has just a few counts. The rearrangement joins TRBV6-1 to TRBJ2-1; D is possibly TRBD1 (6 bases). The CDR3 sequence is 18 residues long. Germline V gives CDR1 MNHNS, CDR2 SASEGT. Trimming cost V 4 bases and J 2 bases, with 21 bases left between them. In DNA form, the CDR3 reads TGTGCCAGCAGTGGGGCGGACAGACGCCTTTCCCCCTACAATGAGCAGTTCTTC. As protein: CASSGADRRLSPYNEQFF.

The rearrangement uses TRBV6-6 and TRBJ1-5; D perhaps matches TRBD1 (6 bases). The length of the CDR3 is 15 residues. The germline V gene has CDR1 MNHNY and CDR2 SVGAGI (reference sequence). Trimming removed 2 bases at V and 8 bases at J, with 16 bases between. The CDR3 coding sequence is TGTGCCAGCAGTTACGCCGGGACCCCAGGGGAGCCCCAGCATTTT. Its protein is CASSYAGTPGEPQHF.

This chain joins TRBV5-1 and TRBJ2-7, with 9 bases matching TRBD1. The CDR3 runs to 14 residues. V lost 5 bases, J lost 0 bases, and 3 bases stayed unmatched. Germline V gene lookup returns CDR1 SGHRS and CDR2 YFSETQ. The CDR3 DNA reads TGCGCCAGCAGAAAGACAGGGGGCTCCTACGAGCAGTACTTC. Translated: CASRKTGGSYEQYF.

The CDR3 DNA follows: TGTGCCAGCAGTGAAGAACCAGGGTATGGCTACACCTTC. Its translation: CASSEEPGYGYTF. V usage is TRBV6-1 and J usage is TRBJ1-2, with D possibly TRBD1 on 5 matching bases. The V gene's germline CDR1 is MNHNS and CDR2 SASEGT. The CDR3 covers 13 residues. The V gene lost 1 base and the J gene lost 5 bases, with 8 bases spanning the gap.

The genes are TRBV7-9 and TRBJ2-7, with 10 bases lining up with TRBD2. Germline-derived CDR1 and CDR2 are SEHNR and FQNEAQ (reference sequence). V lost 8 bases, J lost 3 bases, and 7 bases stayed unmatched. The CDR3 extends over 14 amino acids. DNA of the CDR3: TGTGCCAGCCAACGGGCTAGCGGGGGCTACGAGCAGTACTTC. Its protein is CASQRASGGYEQYF.

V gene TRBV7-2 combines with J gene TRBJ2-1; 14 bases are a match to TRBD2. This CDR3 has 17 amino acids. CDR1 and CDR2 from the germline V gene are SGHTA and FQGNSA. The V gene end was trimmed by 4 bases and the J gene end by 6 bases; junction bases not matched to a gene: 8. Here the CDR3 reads CASSSDWGTSGGNEQFF. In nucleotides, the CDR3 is TGTGCCAGCAGCTCAGATTGGGGGACTAGCGGGGGCAATGAGCAGTTCTTC.

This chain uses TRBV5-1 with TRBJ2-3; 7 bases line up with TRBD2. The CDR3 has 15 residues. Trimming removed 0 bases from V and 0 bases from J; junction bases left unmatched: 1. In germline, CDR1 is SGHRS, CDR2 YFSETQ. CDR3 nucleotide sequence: TGCGCCAGCAGCTTGGGGCGGGGGAGCACAGATACGCAGTATTTT. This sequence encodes CASSLGRGSTDTQYF. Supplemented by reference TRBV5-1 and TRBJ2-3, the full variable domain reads KAGVTQTPRYLIKTRGQQVTLSCSPISGHRSVSWYQQTPGQGLQFLFEYFSETQRNKGNFPGRFSGRQFSNSRSEMNVSTLELGDSALYLCASSLGRGSTDTQYFGPGTRLTVL.

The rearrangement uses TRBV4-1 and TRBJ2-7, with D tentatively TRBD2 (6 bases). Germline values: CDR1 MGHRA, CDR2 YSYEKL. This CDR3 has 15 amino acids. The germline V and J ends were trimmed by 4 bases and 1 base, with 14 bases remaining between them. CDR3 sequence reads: CASSPPGDWSYEQYF. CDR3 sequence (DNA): TGCGCCAGCAGCCCACCCGGGGACTGGTCCTACGAGCAGTACTTC.

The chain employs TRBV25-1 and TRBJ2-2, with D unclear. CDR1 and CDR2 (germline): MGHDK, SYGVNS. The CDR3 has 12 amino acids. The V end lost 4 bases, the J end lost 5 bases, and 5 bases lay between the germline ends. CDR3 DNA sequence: TGTGCCAGCAGTGTACGGACCGGGGAGCTGTTTTTT. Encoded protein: CASSVRTGELFF.